The present TCR beta chain was sequenced within a study of T cells in Graves' hyperthyroidism and ophthalmopathy. TCR beta CDR3 regions were amplified from RNA. An initial round of RT-PCR targeting the TCR CDR3 relied on the HTBI primer set. Each CDR3 protein gets one entry after TCRdb re-called the multiplex PCR reads with MiXCR. The sample shows about 340,000 distinct CDR3 sequences, 15% to 20% of them seen only once. Losses at the gene ends were 4 bases for V and 15 bases for J; bases not matched to a gene: 8. CDR3 length equals 13 residues. Germline loops: CDR1 SGHKS, CDR2 YYEKEE (reference sequence).

V usage is TRBV5-5 and J usage is TRBJ2-1; 12 bases match TRBD2. Source material: blood. The TCR comes from a woman in her 50s with Graves' hyperthyroidism. CDR3 coding DNA: TGTGCCAGCAGCGGCACTAGCGGGGGGTTTCCGTTCTTC. It is translated as CASSGTSGGFPFF.